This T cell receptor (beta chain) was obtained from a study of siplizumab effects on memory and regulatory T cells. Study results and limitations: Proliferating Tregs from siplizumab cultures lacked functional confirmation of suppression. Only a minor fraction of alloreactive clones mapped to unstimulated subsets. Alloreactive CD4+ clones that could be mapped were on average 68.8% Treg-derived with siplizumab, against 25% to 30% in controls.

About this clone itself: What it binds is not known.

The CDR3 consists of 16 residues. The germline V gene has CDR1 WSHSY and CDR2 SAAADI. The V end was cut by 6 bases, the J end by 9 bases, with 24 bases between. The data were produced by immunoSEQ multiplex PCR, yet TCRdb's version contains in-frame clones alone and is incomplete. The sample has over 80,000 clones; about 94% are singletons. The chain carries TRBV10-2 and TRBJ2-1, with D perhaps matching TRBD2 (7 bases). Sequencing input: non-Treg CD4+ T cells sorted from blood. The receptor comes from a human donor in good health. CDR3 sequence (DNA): TGCGCCAGCAGCCGAAGGGGGGGACTATTAGCCGGTGAGCAGTTCTTC. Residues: CASSRRGGLLAGEQFF.